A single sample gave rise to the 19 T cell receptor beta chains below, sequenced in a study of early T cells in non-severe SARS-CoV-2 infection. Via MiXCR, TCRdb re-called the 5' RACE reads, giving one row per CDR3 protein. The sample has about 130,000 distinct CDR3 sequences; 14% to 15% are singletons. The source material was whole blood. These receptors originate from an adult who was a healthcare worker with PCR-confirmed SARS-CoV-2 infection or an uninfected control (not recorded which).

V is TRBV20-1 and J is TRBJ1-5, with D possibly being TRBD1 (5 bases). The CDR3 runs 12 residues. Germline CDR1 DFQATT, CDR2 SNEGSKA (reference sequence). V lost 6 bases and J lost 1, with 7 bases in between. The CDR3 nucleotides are TGCAGTGCCTCAGGGAGCAATCAGCCCCAGCATTTT. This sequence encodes CSASGSNQPQHF.

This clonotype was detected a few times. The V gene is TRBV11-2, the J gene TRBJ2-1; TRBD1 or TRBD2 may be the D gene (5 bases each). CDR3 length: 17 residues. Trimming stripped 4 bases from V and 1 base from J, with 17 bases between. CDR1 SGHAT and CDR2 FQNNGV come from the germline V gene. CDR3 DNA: TGTGCCAGCAGCTCCCGGGGCCGCTTAGGATCCTACAATGAGCAGTTCTTC. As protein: CASSSRGRLGSYNEQFF.

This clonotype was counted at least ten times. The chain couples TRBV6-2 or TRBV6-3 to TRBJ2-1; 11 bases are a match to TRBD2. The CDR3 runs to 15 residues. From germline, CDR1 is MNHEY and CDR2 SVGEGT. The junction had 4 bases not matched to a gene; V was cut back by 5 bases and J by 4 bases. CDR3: CASSPGTSGYNEQFF. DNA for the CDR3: TGTGCCAGCAGTCCCGGGACTAGCGGTTACAATGAGCAGTTCTTC.

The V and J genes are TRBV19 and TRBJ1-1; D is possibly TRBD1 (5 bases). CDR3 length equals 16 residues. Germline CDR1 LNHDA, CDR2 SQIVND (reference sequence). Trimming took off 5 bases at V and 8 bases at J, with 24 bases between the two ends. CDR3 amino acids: CASSWGMGGTPDEAFF. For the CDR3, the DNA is TGTGCCAGTAGTTGGGGGATGGGAGGCACACCGGACGAAGCTTTCTTT.

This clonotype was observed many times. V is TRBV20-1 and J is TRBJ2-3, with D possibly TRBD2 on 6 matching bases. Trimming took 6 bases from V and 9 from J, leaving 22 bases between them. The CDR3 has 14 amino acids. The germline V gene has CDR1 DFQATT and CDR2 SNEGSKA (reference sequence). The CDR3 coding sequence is TGCAGTGCAATCACCGGGACTTCCTCCGTCACGCAGTATTTT. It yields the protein CSAITGTSSVTQYF.

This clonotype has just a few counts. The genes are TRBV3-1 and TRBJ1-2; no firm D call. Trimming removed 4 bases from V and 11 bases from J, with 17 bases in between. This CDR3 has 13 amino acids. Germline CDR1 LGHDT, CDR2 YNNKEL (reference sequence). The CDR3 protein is CASSPRSNGWYTF. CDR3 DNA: TGTGCCAGCAGCCCACGGTCTAATGGATGGTACACCTTC.

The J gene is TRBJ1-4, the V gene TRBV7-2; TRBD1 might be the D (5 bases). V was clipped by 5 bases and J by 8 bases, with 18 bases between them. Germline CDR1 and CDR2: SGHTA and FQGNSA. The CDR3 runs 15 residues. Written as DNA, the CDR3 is TGTGCCAGCAGCATTGAGGGGACCCAACGGGAAAAACTGTTTTTT. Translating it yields CASSIEGTQREKLFF.

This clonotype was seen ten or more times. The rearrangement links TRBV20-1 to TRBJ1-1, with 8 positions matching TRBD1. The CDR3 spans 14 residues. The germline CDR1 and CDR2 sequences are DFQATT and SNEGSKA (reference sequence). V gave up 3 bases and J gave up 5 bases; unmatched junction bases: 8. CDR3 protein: CSAREGQGRTEAFF. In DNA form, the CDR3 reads TGCAGTGCTAGGGAAGGACAGGGCCGAACTGAAGCTTTCTTT.

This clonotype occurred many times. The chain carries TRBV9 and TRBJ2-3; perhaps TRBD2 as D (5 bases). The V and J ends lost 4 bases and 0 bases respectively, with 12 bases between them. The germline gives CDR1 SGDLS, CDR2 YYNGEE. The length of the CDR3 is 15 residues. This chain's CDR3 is CASSPEVYSTDTQYF. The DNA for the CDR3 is TGTGCCAGCAGCCCGGAGGTCTACAGCACAGATACGCAGTATTTT.

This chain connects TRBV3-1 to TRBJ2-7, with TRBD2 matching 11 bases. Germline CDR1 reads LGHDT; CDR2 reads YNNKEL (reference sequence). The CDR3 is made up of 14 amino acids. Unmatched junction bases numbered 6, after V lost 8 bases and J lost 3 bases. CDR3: CASARLAGSYEQYF. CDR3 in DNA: TGTGCCAGCGCAAGACTAGCGGGGAGCTACGAGCAGTACTTC.

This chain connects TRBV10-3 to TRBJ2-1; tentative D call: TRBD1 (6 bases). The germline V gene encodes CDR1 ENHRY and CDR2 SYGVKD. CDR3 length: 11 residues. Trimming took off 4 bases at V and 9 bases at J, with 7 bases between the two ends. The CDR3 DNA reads TGTGCCATCAGTGGGGGGCCTGAGCAGTTCTTC. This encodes CAISGGPEQFF.

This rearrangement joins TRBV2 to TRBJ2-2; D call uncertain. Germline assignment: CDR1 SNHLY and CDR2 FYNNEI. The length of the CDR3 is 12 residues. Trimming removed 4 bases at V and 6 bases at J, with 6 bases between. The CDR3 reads CASSAVAGELFF. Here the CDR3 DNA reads TGTGCCAGCAGTGCAGTGGCCGGGGAGCTGTTTTTT.

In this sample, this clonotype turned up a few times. CDR3 residues: CSASGTGIETQYF. CDR3 sequence (DNA): TGCAGTGCTTCCGGGACAGGGATTGAGACCCAGTACTTC. The gene calls are TRBV20-1 and TRBJ2-5; 9 nucleotides agree with TRBD1. This CDR3 has 13 residues. The V segment lost 5 bases and the J segment 5 bases; nucleotides outside the gene matches: 6. Germline values: CDR1 DFQATT, CDR2 SNEGSKA (reference sequence).

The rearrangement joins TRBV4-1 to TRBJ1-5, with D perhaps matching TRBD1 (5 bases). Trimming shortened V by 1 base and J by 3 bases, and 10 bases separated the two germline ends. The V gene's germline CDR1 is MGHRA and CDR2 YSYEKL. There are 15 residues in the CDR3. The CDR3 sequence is CASSQVIGVNQPQHF. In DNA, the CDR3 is TGCGCCAGCAGCCAAGTAATAGGGGTCAATCAGCCCCAGCATTTT.

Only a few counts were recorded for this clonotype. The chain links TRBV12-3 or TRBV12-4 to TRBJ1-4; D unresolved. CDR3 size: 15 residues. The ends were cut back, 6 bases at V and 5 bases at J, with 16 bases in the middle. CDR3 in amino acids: CASRLSGWENEKLFF. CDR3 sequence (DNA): TGTGCCAGCAGGTTAAGCGGTTGGGAAAATGAAAAACTGTTTTTT.

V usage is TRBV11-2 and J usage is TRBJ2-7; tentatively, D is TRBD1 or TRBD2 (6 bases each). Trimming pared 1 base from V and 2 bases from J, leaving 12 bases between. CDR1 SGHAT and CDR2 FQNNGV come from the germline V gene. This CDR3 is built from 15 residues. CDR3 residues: CASSLGGGQTYEQYF. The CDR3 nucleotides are TGTGCCAGCAGCTTAGGTGGGGGGCAGACCTACGAGCAGTACTTC.

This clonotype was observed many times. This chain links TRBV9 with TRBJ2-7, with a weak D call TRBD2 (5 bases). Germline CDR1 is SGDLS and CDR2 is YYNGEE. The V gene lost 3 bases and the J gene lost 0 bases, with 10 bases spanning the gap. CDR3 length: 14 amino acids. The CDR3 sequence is CASSAEGSSYEQYF. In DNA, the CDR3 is TGTGCCAGCAGCGCCGAAGGGAGCTCCTACGAGCAGTACTTC. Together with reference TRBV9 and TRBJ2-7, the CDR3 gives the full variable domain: DSGVTQTPKHLITATGQRVTLRCSPRSGDLSVYWYQQSLDQGLQFLIQYYNGEERAKGNILERFSAQQFPDLHSELNLSSLELGDSALYFCASSAEGSSYEQYFGPGTRLTVT.

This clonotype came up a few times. DNA for the CDR3: TGCAGTGCTAGTCCAGACAGTACTAGCGGGGGGGCCTCCTACAATGAGCAGTTCTTC. Its translation: CSASPDSTSGGASYNEQFF. V is TRBV20-1 and J is TRBJ2-1; 13 bases align to TRBD2. CDR1 is DFQATT and CDR2 is SNEGSKA in the germline V gene (reference sequence). The junction had 11 bases not matched to a gene; V was cut back by 3 bases and J by 0 bases. CDR3 size: 19 residues.

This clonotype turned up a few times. CDR3 protein: CASSPPGGPGELFF. In DNA, the CDR3 is TGTGCCAGCAGCCCTCCGGGGGGGCCCGGGGAGCTGTTTTTT. The chain is built from TRBV6-6 and TRBJ2-2, with 8 bases matching TRBD2. This CDR3 spans 14 amino acids. The germline gives CDR1 MNHNY, CDR2 SVGAGI (reference sequence). J lost 6 bases, V lost 6 bases, and 6 bases had no gene match.